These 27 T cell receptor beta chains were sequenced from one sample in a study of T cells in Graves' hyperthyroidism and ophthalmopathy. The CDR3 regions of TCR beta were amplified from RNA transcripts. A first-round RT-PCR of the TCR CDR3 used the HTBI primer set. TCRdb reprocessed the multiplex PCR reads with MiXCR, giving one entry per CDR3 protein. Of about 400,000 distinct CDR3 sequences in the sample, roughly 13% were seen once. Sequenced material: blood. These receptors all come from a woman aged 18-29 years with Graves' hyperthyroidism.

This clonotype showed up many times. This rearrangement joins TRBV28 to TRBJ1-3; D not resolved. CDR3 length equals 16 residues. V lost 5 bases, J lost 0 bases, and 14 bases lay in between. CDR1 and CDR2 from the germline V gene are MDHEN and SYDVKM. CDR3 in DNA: TGTGCCAGCAGTCTTCCGGACCTGGGCTCTGGAAACACCATATATTTT. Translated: CASSLPDLGSGNTIYF.

In DNA, the CDR3 is TGTGCCAGCAGCTTAGCCCGTGGCGGGGAGCTGTTTTTT. Translating it yields CASSLARGGELFF. This rearrangement joins TRBV11-2 to TRBJ2-2; D gene uncertain. The CDR3 sequence is 13 residues long. V lost 1 base and J lost 7, with 7 bases in between. Germline V lookup: CDR1 SGHAT, CDR2 FQNNGV. Combining the CDR3 with reference TRBV11-2 and TRBJ2-2 gives the whole variable domain EAGVAQSPRYKIIEKRQSVAFWCNPISGHATLYWYQQILGQGPKLLIQFQNNGVVDDSQLPKDRFSAERLKGVDSTLKIQPAKLEDSAVYLCASSLARGGELFFGEGSRLTVL.

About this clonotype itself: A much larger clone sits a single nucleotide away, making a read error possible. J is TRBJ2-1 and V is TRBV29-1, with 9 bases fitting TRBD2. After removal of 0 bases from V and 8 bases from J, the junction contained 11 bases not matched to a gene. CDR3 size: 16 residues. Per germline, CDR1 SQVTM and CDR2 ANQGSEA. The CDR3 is CSVEDRVAGAPYEQFF. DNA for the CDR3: TGCAGCGTTGAAGATCGGGTAGCGGGAGCTCCCTATGAGCAGTTCTTC.

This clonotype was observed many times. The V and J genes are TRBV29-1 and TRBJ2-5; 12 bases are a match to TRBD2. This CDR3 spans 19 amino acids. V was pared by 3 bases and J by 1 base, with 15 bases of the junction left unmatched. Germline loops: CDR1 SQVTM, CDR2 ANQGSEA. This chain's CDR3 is CSVEAPASGRASTQETQYF. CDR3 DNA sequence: TGCAGCGTTGAGGCCCCTGCTAGCGGGAGGGCATCTACCCAAGAGACCCAGTACTTC.

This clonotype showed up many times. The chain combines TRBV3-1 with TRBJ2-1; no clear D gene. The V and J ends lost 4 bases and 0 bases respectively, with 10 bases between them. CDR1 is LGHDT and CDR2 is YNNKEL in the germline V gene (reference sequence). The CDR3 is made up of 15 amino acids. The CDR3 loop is CASSPTLGSYNEQFF. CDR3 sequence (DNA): TGTGCCAGCAGCCCCACTCTTGGCTCCTACAATGAGCAGTTCTTC.

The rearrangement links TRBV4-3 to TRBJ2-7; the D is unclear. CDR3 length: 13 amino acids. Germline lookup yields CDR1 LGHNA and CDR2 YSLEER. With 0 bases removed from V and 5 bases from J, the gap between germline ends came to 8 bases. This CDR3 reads CASSQEGNNEQYF. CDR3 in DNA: TGCGCCAGCAGCCAAGAGGGTAACAACGAGCAGTACTTC.

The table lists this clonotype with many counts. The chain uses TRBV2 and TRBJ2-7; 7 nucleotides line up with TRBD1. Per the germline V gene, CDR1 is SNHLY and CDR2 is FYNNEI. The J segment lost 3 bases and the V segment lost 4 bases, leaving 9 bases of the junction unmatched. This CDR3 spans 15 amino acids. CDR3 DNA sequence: TGTGCCAGCAGTGTCCCGGGACAGAGATTCTACGAGCAGTACTTC. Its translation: CASSVPGQRFYEQYF.

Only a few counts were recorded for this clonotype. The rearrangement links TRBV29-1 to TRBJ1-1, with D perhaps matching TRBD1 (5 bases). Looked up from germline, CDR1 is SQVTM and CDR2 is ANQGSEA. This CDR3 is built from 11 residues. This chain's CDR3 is CSVRQGTEAFF. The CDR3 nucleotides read TGCAGTGTCAGGCAGGGCACTGAAGCTTTCTTT.

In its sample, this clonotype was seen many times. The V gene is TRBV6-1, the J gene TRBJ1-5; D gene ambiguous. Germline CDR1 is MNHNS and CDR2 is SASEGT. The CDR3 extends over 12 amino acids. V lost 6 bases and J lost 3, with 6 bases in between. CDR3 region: CASRTDNQPQHF. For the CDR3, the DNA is TGTGCCAGCAGAACTGACAATCAGCCCCAGCATTTT.

CDR3 nucleotide sequence: TGCGCCAGCAGCTTGAGGGTAGAAATTACAGATACGCAGTATTTT. Protein: CASSLRVEITDTQYF. The genes are TRBV5-1 and TRBJ2-3; no firm D call. In germline, CDR1 is SGHRS, CDR2 YFSETQ. Trimming shortened V by 1 base and J by 3 bases, and 12 bases separated the two germline ends. The length of the CDR3 is 15 residues.

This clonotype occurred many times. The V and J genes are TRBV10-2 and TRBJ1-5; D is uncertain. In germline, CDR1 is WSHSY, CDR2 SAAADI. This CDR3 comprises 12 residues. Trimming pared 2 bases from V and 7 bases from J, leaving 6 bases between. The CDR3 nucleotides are TGCGCCAGCAGTGAGGGGTGGCAGCCCCAGCATTTT. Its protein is CASSEGWQPQHF.

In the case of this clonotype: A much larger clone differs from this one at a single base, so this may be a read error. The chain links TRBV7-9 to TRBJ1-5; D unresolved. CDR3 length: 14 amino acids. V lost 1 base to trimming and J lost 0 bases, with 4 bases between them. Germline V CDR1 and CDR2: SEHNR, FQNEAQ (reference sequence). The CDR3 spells CASSLEVSNQPQHF. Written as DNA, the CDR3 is TGTGCCAGCAGCTTAGAGGTTAGCAATCAGCCCCAGCATTTT.

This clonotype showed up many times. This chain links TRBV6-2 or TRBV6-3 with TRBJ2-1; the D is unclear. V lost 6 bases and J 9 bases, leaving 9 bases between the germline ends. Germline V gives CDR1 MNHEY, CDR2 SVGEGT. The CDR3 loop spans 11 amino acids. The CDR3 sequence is CASRRLVEQFF. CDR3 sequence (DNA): TGTGCCAGCAGGCGACTGGTTGAGCAGTTCTTC.

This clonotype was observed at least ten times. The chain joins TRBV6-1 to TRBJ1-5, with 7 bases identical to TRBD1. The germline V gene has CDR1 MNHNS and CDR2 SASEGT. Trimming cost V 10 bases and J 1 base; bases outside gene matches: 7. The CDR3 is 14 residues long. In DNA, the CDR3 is TGTGCCACCTCGGACAGGCGGAGCAATCAGCCCCAGCATTTT. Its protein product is CATSDRRSNQPQHF.

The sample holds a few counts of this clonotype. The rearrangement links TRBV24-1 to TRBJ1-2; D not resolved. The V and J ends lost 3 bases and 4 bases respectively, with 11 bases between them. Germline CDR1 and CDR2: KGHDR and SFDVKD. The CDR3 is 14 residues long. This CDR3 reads CATSDNNDPYGYTF. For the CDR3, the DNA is TGTGCCACCAGTGATAACAACGACCCCTATGGCTACACCTTC.

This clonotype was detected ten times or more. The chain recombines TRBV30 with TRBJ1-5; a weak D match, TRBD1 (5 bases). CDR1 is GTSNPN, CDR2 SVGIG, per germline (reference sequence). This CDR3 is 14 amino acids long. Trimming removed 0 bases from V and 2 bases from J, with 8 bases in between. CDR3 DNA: TGTGCCTGGAGTGTAGGGGTGGGCAATCAGCCCCAGCATTTT. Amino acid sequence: CAWSVGVGNQPQHF.

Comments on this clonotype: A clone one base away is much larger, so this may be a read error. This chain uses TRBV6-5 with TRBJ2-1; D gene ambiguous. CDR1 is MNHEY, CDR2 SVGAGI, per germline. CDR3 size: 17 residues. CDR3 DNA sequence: TGTGCCAGCAGTTACGATTTTGGATTTGCTACTTACAATGCGCAGTTCTTC. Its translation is CASSYDFGFATYNAQFF.

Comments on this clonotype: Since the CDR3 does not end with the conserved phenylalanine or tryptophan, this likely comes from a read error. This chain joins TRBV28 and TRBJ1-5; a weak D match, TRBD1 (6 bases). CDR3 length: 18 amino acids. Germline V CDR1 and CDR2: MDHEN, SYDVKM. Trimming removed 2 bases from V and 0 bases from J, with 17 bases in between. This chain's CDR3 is CASSLGMGHPDSNQPQHS. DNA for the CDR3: TGTGCCAGCAGTTTAGGTATGGGACACCCAGATAGCAATCAGCCCCAGCATTCT.

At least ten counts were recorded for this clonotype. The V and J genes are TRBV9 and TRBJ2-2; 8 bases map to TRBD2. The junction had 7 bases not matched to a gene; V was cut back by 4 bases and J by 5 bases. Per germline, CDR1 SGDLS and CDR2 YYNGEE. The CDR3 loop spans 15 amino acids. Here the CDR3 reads CASSRAGVYTGELFF. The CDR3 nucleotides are TGTGCCAGCAGCAGAGCGGGAGTATATACCGGGGAGCTGTTTTTT.

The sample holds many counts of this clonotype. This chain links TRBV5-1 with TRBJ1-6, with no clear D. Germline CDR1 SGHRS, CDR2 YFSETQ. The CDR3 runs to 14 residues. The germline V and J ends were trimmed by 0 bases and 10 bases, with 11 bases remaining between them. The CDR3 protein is CASSLEGGRSPLHF. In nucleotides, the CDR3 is TGCGCCAGCAGCTTGGAAGGCGGTAGATCACCCCTCCACTTT.

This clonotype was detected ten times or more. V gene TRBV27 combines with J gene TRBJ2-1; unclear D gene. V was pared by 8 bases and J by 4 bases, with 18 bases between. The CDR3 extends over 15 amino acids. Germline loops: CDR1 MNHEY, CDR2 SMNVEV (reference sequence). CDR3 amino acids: CASSPVAGSYNEQFF. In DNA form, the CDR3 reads TGTGCCAGCTCCCCGGTGGCAGGCTCGTACAATGAGCAGTTCTTC.

Written as DNA, the CDR3 is TGCAGTGCTGAGGGGACTAGCGGGAGGGCCCACGGGAGGGACGAGCAGTACTTC. Amino acid sequence: CSAEGTSGRAHGRDEQYF. The chain has TRBV20-1 and TRBJ2-7; 16 positions agree with TRBD2. V shed 5 bases, J shed 5 bases, and the junction held 15 bases outside the gene matches. CDR3 length: 18 amino acids. Germline V gives CDR1 DFQATT, CDR2 SNEGSKA (reference sequence).

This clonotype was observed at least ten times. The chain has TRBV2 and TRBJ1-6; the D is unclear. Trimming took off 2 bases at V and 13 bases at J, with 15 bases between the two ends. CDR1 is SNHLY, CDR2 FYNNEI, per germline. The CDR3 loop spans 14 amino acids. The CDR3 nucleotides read TGTGCCAGCAGTGAACTAGTAGCCCGGGCCCCCCTCCACTTT. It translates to CASSELVARAPLHF.

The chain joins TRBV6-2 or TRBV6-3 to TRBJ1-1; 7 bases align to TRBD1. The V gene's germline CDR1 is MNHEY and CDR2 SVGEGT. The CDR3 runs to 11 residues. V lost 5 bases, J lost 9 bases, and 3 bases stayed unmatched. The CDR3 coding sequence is TGTGCCAGCAGTACACAGGGGAAAGCTTTCTTT. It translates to CASSTQGKAFF.

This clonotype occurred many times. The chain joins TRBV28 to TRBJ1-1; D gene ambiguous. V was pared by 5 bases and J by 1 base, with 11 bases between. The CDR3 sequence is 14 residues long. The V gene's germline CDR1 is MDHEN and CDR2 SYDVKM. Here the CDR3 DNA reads TGTGCCAGCAGTCGACGATGGGCGAACACTGAAGCTTTCTTT. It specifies CASSRRWANTEAFF.

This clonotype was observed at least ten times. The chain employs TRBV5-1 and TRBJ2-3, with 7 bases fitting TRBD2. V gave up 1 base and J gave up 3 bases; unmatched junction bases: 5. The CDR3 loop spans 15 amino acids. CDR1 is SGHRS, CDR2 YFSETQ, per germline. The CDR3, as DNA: TGCGCCAGCAGCTTGAGTTCTAGCGGTACAGATACGCAGTATTTT. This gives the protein CASSLSSSGTDTQYF.

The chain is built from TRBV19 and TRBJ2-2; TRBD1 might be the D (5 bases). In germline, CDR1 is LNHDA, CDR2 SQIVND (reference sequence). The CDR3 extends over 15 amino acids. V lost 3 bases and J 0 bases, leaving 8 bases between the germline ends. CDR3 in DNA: TGTGCCAGTAGTATCCAGGGCCCGAACACCGGGGAGCTGTTTTTT. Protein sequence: CASSIQGPNTGELFF. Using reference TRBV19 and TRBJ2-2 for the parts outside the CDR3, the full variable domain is DGGITQSPKYLFRKEGQNVTLSCEQNLNHDAMYWYRQDPGQGLRLIYYSQIVNDFQKGDIAEGYSVSREKKESFPLTVTSAQKNPTAFYLCASSIQGPNTGELFFGEGSRLTVL.